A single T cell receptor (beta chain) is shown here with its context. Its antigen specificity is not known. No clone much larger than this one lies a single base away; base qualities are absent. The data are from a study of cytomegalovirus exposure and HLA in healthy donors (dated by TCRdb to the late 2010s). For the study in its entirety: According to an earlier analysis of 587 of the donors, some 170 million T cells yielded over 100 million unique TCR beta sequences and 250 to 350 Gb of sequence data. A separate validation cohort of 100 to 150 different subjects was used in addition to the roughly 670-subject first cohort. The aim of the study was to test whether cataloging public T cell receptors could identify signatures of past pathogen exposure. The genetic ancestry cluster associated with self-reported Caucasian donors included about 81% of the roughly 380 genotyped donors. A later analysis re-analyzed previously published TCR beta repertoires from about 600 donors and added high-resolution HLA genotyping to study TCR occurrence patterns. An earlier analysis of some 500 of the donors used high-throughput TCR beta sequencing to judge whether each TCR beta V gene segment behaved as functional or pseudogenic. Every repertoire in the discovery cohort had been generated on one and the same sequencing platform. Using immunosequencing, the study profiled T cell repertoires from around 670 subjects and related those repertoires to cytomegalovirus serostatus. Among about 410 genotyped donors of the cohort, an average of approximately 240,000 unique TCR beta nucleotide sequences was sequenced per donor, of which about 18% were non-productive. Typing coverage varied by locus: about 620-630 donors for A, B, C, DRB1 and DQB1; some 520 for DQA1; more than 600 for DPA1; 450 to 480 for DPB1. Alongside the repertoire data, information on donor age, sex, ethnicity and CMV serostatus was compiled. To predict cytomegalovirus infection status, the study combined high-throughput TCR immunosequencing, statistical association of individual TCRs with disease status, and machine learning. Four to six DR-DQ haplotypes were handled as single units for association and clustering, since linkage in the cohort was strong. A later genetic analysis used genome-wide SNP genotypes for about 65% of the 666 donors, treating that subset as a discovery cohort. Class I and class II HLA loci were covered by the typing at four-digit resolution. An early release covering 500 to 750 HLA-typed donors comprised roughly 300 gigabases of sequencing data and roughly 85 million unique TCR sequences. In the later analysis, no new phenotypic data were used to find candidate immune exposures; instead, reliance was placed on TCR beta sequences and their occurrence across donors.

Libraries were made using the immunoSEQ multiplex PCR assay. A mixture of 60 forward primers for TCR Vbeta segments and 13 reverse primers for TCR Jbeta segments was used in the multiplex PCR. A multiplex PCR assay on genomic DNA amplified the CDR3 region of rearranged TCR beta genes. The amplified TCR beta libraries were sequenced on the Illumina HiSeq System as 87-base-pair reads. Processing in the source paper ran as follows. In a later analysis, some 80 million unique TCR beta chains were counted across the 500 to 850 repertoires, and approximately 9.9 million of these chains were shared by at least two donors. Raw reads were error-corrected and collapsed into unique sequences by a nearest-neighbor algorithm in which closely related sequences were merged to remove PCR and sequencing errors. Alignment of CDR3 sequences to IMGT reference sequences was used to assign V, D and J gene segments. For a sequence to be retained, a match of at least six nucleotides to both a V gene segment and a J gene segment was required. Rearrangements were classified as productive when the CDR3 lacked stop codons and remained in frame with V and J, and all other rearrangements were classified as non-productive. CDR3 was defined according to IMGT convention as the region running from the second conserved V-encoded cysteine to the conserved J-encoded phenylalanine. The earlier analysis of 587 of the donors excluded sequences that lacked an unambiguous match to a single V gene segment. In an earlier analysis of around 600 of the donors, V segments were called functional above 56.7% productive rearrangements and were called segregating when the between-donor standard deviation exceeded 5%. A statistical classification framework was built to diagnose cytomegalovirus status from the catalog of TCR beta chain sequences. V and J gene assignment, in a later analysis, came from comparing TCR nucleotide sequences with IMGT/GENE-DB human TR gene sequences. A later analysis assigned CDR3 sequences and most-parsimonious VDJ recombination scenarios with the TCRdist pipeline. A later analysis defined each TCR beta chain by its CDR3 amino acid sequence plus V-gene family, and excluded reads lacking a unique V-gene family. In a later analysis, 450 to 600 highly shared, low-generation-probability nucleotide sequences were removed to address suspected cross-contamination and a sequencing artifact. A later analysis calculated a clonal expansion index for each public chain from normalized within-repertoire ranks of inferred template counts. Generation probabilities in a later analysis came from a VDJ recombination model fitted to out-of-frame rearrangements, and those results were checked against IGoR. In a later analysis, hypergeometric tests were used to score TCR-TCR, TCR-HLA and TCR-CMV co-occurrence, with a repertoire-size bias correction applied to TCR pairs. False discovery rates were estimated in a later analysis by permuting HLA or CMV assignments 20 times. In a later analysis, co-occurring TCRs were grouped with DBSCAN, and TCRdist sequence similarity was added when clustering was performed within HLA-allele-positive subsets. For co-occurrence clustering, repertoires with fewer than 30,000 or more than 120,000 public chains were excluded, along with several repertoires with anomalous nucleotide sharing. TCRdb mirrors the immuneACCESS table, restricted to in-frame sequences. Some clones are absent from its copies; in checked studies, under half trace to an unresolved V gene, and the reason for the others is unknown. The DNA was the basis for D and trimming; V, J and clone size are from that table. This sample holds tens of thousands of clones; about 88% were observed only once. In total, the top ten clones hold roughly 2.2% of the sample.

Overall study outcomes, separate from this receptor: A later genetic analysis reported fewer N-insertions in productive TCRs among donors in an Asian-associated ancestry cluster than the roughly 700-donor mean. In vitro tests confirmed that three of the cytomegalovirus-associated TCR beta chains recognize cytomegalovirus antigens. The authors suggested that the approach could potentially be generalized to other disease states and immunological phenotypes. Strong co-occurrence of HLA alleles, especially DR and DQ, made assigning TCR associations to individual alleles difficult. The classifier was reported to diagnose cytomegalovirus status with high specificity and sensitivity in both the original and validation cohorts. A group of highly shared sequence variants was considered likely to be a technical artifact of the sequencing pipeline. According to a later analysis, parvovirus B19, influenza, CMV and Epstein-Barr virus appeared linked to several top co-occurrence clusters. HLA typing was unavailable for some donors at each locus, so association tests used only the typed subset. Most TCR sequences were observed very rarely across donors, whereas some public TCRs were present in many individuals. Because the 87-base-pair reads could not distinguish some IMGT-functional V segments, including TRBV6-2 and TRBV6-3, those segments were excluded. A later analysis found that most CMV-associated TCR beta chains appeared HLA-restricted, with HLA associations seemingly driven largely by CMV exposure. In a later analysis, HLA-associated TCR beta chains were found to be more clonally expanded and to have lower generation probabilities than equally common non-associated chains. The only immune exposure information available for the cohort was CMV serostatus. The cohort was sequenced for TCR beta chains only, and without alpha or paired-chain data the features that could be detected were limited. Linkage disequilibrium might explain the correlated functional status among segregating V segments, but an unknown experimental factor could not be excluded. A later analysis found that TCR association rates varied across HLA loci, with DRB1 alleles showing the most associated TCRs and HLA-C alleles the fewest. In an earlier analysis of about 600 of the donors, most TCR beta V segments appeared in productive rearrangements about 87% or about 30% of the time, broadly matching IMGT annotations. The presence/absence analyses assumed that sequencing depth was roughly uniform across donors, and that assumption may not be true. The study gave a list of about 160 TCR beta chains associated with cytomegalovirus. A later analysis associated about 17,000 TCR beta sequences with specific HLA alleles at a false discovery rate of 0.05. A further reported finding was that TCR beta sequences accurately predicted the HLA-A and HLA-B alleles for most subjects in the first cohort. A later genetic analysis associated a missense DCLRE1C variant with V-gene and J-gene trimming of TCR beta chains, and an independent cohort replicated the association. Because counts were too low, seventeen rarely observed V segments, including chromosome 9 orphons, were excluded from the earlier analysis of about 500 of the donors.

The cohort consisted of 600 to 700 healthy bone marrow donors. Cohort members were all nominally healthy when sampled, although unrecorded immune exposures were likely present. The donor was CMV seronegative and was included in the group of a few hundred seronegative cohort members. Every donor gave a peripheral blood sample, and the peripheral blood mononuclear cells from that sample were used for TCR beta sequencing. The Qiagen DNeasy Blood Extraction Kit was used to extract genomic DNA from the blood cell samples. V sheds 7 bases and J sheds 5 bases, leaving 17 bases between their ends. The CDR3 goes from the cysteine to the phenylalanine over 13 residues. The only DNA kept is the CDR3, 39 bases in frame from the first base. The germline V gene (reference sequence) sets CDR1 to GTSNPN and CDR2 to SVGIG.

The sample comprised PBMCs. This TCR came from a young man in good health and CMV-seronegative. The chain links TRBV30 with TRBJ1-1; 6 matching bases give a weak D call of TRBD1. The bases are TGTGCCTCACGGAACGACAGGAAAACTGAAGCTTTCTTT. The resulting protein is CASRNDRKTEAFF.